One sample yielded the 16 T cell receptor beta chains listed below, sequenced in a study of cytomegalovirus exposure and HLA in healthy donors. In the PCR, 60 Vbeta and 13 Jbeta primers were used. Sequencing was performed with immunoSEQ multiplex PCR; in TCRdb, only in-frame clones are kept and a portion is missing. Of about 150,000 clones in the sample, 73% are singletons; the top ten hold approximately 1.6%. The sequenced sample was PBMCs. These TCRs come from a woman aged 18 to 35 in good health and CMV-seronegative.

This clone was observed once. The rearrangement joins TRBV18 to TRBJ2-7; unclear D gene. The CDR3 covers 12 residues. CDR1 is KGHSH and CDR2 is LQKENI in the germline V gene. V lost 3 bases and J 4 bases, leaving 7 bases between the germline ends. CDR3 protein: CASSPYSYEQYF. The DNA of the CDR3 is TGTGCCAGCTCACCCTACTCATACGAGCAGTACTTC.

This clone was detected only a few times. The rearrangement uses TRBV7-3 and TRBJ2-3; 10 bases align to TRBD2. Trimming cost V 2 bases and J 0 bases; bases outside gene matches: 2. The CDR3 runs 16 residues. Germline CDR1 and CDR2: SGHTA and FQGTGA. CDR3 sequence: CASSLSSGGSTDTQYF. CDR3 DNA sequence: TGTGCCAGCAGCTTATCTAGCGGGGGAAGCACAGATACGCAGTATTTT.

The CDR3 here is CASIRDSSYEQYV. Here the CDR3 DNA reads TGTGCCAGCATCCGGGATTCTTCCTACGAGCAGTACGTC. The chain has TRBV2 and TRBJ2-7; possibly TRBD2 for D (5 bases). V was pared by 7 bases and J by 1 base, with 11 bases between. The CDR3 length is 13 residues. Per the germline V gene, CDR1 is SNHLY and CDR2 is FYNNEI.

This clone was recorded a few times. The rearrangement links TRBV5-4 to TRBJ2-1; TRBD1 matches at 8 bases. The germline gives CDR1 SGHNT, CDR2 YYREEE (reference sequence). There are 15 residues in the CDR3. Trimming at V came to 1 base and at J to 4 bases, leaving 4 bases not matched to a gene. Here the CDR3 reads CASSLQGAGYNEQFF. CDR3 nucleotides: TGTGCCAGCAGCTTGCAGGGGGCAGGTTACAATGAGCAGTTCTTC.

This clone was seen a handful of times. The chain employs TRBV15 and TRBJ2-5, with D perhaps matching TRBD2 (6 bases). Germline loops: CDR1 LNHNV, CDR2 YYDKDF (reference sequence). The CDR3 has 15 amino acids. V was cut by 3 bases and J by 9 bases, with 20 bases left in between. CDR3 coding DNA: TGTGCCACCAGCAGGCGGGGCGATACTGCCATGGCCCAGTACTTC. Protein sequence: CATSRRGDTAMAQYF.

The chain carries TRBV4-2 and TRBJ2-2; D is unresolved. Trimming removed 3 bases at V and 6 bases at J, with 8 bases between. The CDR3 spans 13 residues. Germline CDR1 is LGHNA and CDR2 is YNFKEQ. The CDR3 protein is CASSHDEAGELFF. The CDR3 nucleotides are TGTGCCAGCAGCCACGATGAGGCCGGGGAGCTGTTTTTT.

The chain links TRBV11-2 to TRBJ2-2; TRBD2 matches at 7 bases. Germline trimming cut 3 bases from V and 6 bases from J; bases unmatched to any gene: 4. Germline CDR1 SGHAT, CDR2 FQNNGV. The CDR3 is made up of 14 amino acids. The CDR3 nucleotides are TGTGCCAGCAGCTTTACAAGCGGGGCCGGGGAGCTGTTTTTT. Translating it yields CASSFTSGAGELFF.

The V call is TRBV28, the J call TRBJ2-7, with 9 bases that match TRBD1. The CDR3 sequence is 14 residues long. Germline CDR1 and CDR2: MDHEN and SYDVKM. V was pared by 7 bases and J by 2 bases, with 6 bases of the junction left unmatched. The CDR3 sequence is CASNRQGVTYEQYF. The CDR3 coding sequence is TGTGCCAGCAACCGACAGGGGGTTACCTACGAGCAGTACTTC.

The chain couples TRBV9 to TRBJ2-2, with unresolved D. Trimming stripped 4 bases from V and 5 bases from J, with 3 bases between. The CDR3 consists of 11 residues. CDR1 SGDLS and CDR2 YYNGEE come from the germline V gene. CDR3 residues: CASSYTGELFF. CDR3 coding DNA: TGTGCCAGCAGCTATACCGGGGAGCTGTTTTTT.

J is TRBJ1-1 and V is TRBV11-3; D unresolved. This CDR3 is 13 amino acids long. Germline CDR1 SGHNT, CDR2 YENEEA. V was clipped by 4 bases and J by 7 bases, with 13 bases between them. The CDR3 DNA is TGTGCCAGCAGCTGGCGGGAGGGTAGTGAAGCTTTCTTT. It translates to CASSWREGSEAFF.

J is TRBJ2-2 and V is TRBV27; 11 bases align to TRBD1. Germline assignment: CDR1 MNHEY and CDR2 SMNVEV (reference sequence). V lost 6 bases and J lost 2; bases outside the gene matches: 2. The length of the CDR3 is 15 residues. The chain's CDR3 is CASRGQGANTGELFF. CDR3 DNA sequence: TGTGCCAGCAGAGGACAGGGGGCAAACACCGGGGAGCTGTTTTTT.

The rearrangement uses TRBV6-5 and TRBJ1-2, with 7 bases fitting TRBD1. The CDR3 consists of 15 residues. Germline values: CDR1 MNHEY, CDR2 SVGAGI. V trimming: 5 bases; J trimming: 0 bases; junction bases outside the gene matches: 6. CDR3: CASSLTGTANYGYTF. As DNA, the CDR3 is TGTGCCAGCAGTCTAACCGGGACAGCTAACTATGGCTACACCTTC.

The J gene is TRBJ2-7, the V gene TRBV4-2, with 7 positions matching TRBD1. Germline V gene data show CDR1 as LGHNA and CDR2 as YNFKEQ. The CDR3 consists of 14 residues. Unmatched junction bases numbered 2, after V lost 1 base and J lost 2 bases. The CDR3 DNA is TGTGCCAGCAGCCAAGGACAGGGTACCTACGAGCAGTACTTC. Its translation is CASSQGQGTYEQYF.

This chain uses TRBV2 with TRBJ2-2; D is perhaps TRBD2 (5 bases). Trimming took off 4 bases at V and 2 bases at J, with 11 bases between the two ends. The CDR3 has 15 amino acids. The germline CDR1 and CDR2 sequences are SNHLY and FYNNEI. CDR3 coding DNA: TGTGCCAGCAGTGCCCGCCGGGGTAACACCGGGGAGCTGTTTTTT. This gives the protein CASSARRGNTGELFF.

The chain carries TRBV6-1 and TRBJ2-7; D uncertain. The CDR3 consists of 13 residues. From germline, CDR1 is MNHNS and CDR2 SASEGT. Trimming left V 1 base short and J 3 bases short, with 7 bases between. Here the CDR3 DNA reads TGTGCCAGCAGTGAAGGGGCCTACTACGAGCAGTACTTC. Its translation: CASSEGAYYEQYF.

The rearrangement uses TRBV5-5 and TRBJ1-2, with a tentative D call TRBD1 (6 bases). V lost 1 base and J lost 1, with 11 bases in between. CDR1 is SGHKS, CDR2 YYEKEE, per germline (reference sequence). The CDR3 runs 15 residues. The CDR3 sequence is CASSLIGDINYGYTF. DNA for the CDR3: TGTGCCAGCAGCTTGATAGGGGACATTAACTATGGCTACACCTTC.